This TCR beta chain was observed in a study of blood T cells in healthy people across ages. Turning to the study itself: Per two T cells, template switching captured roughly one barcoded beta molecule.

The CDR3 runs 16 residues. Germline V lookup: CDR1 SGHTA, CDR2 FQGNSA. V lost 0 bases and J lost 1; bases outside the gene matches: 2. Collection of 9 to 10 milliliters of peripheral blood was performed for each donor. No fewer than 6 million PBMCs went into each sample. Through a sample-barcoded 5' primer and a J-beta primer mix, a second PCR was run for about 7 to 12 cycles. Every sample gave at least 2.5 million paired-end reads containing CDR3. TCRdb re-called the 5' RACE reads with MiXCR, one entry per CDR3 protein. The sample has some 1.1 million distinct CDR3 sequences, roughly two fifths seen once; the top ten hold 10% to 15%.

The sequence came from a young man in good health. This chain links TRBV7-2 with TRBJ2-2; 7 bases match TRBD1. The sequencing sample was made of blood. The CDR3 DNA is TGTGCCAGCAGCTTAGCTAGGACAGGGAACACCGGGGAGCTGTTTTTT. Its protein is CASSLARTGNTGELFF.